What follows is one T cell receptor beta chain and its context. Its target is unknown. The data were obtained in a study of tumor and adjacent non-tumor tissue in lung cancer. Three rounds of nested PCR, following a modified ARM-PCR protocol, produced the TCRbeta library. TCRdb reprocessed the multiplex PCR reads with MiXCR, giving one entry per CDR3 protein. The sample lists over 110,000 distinct CDR3 sequences, around two thirds occurring once. No cell sorting was done before RNA was extracted from the tissue. Chemotherapy-naive patients with new lung cancer underwent thoracic surgery in China, August–late 2014. Findings and limits, study-wide: Significantly higher TCR diversity was found in tumor than normal lung.

Sequenced input: lung tumor tissue. The origin of this receptor is a man between 60 and 70 years old with small cell lung cancer.

The CDR3 reads CASSKLARTYEQYF. The CDR3 coding sequence is TGTGCCAGCAGCAAACTGGCACGTACCTACGAGCAGTACTTC. This chain joins TRBV21-1 and TRBJ2-7. TRBV21-1 is shown as a pseudogene. The CDR3 is 14 residues long.